The present T cell receptor beta chain was sequenced within a study of blood T cell repertoires in COVID-19. Study-level background: Sites in the United States, Italy and Spain provided acute and convalescent COVID-19 samples. From T cells, B-cell-depleted T cells, or PBMCs came the material, which was cDNA or gDNA.

The repertoire was sequenced with immunoSEQ multiplex PCR; TCRdb's copy has only in-frame clones and lacks some. The profile shows more than 100,000 clones, 89% of them singletons. Germline CDR1 reads MDHEN; CDR2 reads SYDVKM. The CDR3 runs to 15 residues. Trimming cost V 6 bases and J 2 bases; bases outside gene matches: 4. Specimen: peripheral blood. This chain connects TRBV28 to TRBJ2-1, with 10 bases lining up with TRBD2. This TCR derives from a woman aged 80 or older in a cohort sampled during active COVID-19. The CDR3 DNA is TGTGCCAGCAGCCAAGCGGGGGGGGCCTACAATGAGCAGTTCTTC. Translation gives CASSQAGGAYNEQFF. Using reference TRBV28 and TRBJ2-1 for the parts outside the CDR3, the full variable domain is DVKVTQSSRYLVKRTGEKVFLECVQDMDHENMFWYRQDPGLGLRLIYFSYDVKMKEKGDIPEGYSVSREKKERFSLILESASTNQTSMYLCASSQAGGAYNEQFFGPGTRLTVL.